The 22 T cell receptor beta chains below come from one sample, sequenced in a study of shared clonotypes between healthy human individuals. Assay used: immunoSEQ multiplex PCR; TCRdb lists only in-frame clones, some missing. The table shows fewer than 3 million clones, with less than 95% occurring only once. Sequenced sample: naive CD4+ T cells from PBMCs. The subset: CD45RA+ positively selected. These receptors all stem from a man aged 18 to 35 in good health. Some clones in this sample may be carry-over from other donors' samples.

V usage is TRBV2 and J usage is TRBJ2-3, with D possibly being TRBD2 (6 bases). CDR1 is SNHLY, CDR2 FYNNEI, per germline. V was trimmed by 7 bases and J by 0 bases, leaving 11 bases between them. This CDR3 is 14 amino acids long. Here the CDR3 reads CASTPRDSTDTQYF. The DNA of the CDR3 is TGTGCCAGCACTCCGCGGGACAGCACAGATACGCAGTATTTT.

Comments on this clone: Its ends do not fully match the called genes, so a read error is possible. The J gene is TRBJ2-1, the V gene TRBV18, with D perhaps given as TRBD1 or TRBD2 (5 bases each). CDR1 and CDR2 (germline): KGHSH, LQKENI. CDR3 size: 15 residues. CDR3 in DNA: TGTGCCAGCTCTCCACCGGGACCGAGGGTCAATGAGCAGTTCTTC. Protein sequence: CASSPPGPRVNEQFF.

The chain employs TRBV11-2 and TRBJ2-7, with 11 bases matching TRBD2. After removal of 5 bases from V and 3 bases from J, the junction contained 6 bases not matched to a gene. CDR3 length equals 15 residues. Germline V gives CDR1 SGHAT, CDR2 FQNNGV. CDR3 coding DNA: TGTGCCAGCAGCCCATTGACTAGCGGGGACTACGAGCAGTACTTC. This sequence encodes CASSPLTSGDYEQYF.

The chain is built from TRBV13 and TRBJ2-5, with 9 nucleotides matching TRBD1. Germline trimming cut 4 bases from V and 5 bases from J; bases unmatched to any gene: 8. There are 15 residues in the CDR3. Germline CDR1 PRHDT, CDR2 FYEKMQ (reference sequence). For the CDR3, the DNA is TGTGCCAGCAGCTCCACACAGGGGGCGCGGGAGACCCAGTACTTC. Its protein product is CASSSTQGARETQYF.

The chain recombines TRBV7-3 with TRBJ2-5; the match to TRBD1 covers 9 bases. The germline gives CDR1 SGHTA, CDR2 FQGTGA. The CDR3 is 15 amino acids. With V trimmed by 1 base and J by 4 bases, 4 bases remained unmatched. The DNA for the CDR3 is TGTGCCAGCAGCTTAAGGATGGGACAGGGAGAGACCCAGTACTTC. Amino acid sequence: CASSLRMGQGETQYF.

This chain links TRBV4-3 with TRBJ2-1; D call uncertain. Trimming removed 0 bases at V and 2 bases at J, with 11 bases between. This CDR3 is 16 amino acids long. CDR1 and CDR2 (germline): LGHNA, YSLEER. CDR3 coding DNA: TGCGCCAGCAGCCAAGAGCCCCCCTTGGCCTACAATGAGCAGTTCTTC. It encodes CASSQEPPLAYNEQFF.

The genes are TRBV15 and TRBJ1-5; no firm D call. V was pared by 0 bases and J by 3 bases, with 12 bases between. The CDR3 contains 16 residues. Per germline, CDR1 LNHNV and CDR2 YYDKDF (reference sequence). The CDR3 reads CATSRDIATPNQPQHF. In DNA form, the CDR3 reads TGTGCCACCAGCAGAGATATAGCGACTCCCAATCAGCCCCAGCATTTT.

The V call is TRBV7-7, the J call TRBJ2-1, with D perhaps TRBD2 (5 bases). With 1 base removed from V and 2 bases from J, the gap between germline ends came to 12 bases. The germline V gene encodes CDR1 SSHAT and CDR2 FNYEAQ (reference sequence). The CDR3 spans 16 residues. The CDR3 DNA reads TGTGCCAGCAGCTTAGGGGATGCGGGCCCCTACAATGAGCAGTTCTTC. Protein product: CASSLGDAGPYNEQFF.

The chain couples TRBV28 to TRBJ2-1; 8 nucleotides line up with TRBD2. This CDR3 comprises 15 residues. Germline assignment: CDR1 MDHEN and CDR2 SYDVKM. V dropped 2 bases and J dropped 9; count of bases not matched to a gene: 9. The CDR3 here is CASSLTGGPPIEQFF. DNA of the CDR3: TGTGCCAGCAGTTTAACGGGAGGGCCACCAATTGAGCAGTTCTTC.

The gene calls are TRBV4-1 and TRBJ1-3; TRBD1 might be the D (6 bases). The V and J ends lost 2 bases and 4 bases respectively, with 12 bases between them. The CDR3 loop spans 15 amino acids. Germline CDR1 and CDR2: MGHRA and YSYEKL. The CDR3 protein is CASSQYTGFGNTIYF. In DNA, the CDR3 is TGCGCCAGCAGCCAATACACAGGGTTCGGAAACACCATATATTTT.

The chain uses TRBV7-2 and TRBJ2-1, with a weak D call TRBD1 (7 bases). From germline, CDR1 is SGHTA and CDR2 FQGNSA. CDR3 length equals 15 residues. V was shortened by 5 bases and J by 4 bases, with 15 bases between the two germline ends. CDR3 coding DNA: TGTGCCAGCAGCCCGGGGGACAGTAATTACAATGAGCAGTTCTTC. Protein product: CASSPGDSNYNEQFF.

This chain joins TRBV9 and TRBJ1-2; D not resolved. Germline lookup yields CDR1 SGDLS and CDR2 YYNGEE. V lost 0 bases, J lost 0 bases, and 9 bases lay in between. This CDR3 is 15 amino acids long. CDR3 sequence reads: CASSVAAFTNYGYTF. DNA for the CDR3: TGTGCCAGCAGCGTAGCCGCTTTTACTAACTATGGCTACACCTTC.

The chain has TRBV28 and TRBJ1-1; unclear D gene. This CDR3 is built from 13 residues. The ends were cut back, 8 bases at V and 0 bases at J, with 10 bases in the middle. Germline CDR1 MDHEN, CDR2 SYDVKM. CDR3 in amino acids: CASLNELNTEAFF. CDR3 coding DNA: TGTGCCAGCCTCAACGAACTGAACACTGAAGCTTTCTTT.

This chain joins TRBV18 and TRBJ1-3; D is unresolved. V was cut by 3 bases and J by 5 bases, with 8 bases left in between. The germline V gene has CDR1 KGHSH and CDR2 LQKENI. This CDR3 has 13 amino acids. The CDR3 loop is CASSPPTRNTIYF. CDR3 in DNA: TGTGCCAGCTCACCCCCGACAAGAAACACCATATATTTT.

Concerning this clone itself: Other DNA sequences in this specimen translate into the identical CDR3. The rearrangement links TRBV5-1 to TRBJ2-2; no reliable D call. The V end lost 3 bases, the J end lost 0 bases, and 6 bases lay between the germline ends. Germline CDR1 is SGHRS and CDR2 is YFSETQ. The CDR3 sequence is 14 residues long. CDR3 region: CASSSLSNTGELFF. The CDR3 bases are TGCGCCAGCAGCTCCCTATCGAACACCGGGGAGCTGTTTTTT.

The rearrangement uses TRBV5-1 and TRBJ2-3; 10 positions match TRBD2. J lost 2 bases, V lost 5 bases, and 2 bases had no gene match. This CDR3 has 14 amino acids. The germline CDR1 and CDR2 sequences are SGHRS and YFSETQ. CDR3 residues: CASRTSGFTDTQYF. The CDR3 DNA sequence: TGCGCCAGCAGGACTAGCGGGTTCACAGATACGCAGTATTTT. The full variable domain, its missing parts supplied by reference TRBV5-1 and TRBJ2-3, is KAGVTQTPRYLIKTRGQQVTLSCSPISGHRSVSWYQQTPGQGLQFLFEYFSETQRNKGNFPGRFSGRQFSNSRSEMNVSTLELGDSALYLCASRTSGFTDTQYFGPGTRLTVL.

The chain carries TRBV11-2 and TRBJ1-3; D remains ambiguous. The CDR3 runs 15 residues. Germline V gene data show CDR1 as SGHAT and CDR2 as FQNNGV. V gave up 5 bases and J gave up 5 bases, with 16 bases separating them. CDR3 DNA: TGTGCCAGCAGCCCCGGTGCGGGCTACAGAAACACCATATATTTT. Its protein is CASSPGAGYRNTIYF.

The CDR3 DNA reads as TGTGCCAGTAAGACAGGCCCTGATTCTAACTATGGCTACACCTTC. Encoded protein: CASKTGPDSNYGYTF. The chain recombines TRBV6-5 with TRBJ1-2, with D possibly being TRBD1 (6 bases). V lost 9 bases, J lost 0 bases, and 17 bases lay in between. The CDR3 is 15 residues long. Germline CDR1 reads MNHEY; CDR2 reads SVGAGI.

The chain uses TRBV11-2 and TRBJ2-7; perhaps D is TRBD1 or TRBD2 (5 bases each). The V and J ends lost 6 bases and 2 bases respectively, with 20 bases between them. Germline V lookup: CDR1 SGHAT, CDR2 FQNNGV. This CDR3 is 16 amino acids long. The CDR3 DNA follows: TGTGCCAGCAGTCTCGGGACCGACGGGAACCCCTACGAGCAGTACTTC. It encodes CASSLGTDGNPYEQYF.

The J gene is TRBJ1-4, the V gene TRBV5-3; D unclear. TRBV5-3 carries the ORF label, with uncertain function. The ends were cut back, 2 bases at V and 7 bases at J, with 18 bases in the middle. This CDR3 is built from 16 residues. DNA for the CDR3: TGTGCCAGAAGCTTCATTTCCTCGCGGAAGGGTGAAAAACTGTTTTTT. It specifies CARSFISSRKGEKLFF.

In DNA form, the CDR3 reads TGTGCCAGCAGTGACCTGGGCCGGAACACCATATATTTT. It encodes CASSDLGRNTIYF. The chain joins TRBV6-1 to TRBJ1-3; D is unclear. Germline CDR1 and CDR2: MNHNS and SASEGT. The V and J ends lost 3 bases and 7 bases respectively, with 10 bases between them. The CDR3 contains 13 residues.

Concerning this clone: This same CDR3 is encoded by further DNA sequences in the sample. CDR3 nucleotides: TGCGCCAGCAGCTTATTAGATACGCAGTATTTT. Translation: CASSLLDTQYF. V and J are TRBV5-1 and TRBJ2-3; D is uncertain. This CDR3 is 11 amino acids long. Trimming took 2 bases from V and 5 from J, leaving 3 bases between them. Germline CDR1 reads SGHRS; CDR2 reads YFSETQ.